This T cell receptor beta chain is drawn from a study of blood T cells in healthy people across ages. This clonotype was detected only a few times. The antigen is not known. The authors ran a second PCR of 7 to 11 cycles using a sample-barcoded 5' primer and a J-beta primer mix. TCRdb processed the 5' RACE reads anew with MiXCR; each CDR3 protein has one entry. The sample lists 550,000 to 700,000 distinct CDR3 sequences, roughly 29% seen once, with around a sixth in the top ten. V dropped 6 bases and J dropped 0 bases, with 12 bases sitting between them. Germline V CDR1 and CDR2: DFQATT, SNEGSKA (reference sequence). The CDR3 runs to 14 residues. General study points: For the donors, CMV status was unknown and possibly confounded expanded clonotype changes.

This TCR was sampled from a woman between 65 and 79 years old in good health. The sequencing sample was made of blood. The rearrangement joins TRBV20-1 to TRBJ1-3, with D perhaps matching TRBD1 (5 bases). The CDR3 coding sequence is TGCAGTGCGCAAAGGGGCGGCTCTGGAAACACCATATATTTT. Translation gives CSAQRGGSGNTIYF.